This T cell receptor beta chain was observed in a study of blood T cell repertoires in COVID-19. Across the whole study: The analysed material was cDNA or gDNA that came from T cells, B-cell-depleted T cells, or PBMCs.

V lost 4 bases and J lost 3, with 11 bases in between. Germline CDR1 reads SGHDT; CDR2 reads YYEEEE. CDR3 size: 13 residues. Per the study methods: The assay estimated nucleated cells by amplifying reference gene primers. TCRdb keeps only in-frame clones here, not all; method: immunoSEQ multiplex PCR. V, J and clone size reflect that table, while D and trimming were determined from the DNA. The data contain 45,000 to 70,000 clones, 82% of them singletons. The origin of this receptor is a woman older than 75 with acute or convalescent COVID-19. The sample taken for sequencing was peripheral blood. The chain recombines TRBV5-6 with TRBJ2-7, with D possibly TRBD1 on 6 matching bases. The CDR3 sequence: CASSPTGLYEQYF. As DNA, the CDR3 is TGTGCCAGCAGCCCGACAGGACTCTACGAGCAGTACTTC.